This TCR beta chain was obtained from a study of T-cell memory formation after mild COVID-19. This clonotype was picked up a small number of times. Its specificity is not known. One entry per CDR3 protein, called by TCRdb with MiXCR from the 5' RACE reads. The sample comprises about 360,000 distinct CDR3 sequences, approximately 15% of which are singletons, and around 21% rests with the top ten. This CDR3 comprises 15 residues. CDR1 and CDR2 from the germline V gene are MNHNY and SVGAGI (reference sequence). V gave up 2 bases and J gave up 5 bases, with 15 bases separating them. The study, taken as a whole, reports: Pre-infection memory contained some responding clones, which suggested that cross-reactive memory had joined. Later expanders leaned CD4+, whereas day 15 to 85 contracting clones were balanced CD4/CD8.

This clonotype was sampled from a man younger than 30 who had mild COVID-19 (a few samples of this study predate the infection). Cell type and time point are not known. The chain uses TRBV6-6 and TRBJ1-1, with D hard to call. Source material: PBMCs or a T cell subset sorted from them (not recorded which). The CDR3 loop is CASSYRAGSGTEAFF. Written as DNA, the CDR3 is TGTGCCAGCAGTTACAGAGCGGGGAGTGGAACTGAAGCTTTCTTT.